This TCR beta chain is drawn from a study of immune cell composition in non-small cell lung cancer. Findings of the study overall: Tumour-associated clones >0.5% occurred in 30% to 35% of adenocarcinomas, about 80% of squamous. In adenocarcinoma, maximal tumour-associated clone frequency tracked TIL tumour reactivity.

Using immunoSEQ multiplex PCR, the repertoire was profiled, and TCRdb retains in-frame clones only, with some absent. The data contain 9,000 to 10,000 clones, about 63% of them singletons. For this clone: Its specificity is not known.

Germline loops: CDR1 SGHRS, CDR2 YFSETQ. CDR3 length: 14 residues. Trimming left V 0 bases short and J 3 bases short, with 10 bases between. The sequenced sample consisted of lung tumor tissue. This chain joins TRBV5-1 and TRBJ2-7; the D is unclear. This receptor was taken from a human donor with non-small cell lung cancer. As DNA, the CDR3 is TGCGCCAGCAGCTTGGTCGGCGGCGGCTACGAGCAGTACTTC. Protein sequence: CASSLVGGGYEQYF.